This TCR beta chain was sequenced for a study of T cell responses to AZD1222 COVID-19 vaccine. As regards this clone: What it binds is not known.

V was cut by 0 bases and J by 4 bases, with 6 bases left in between. The length of the CDR3 is 14 residues. Germline-derived CDR1 and CDR2 are SGHTA and FQGTGA. The data were produced by immunoSEQ multiplex PCR, yet TCRdb's version contains in-frame clones alone and is incomplete. The data show about 160,000 clones, with roughly 90% seen just once and roughly 3.3% held by the top ten. Whole-study findings and limits: No repertoire was sampled before or during the peak T cell response, only after it. Spike-specific TCR depth and breadth grew after two AZD1222 doses. White British people made up most donors, females outnumbered males, and clonal diversity was possibly underestimated.

V and J are TRBV7-3 and TRBJ2-2, with a weak D call TRBD1 (6 bases). This specimen was peripheral blood, taken 28 days after the second AZD1222 dose. The sequence derives from an adult who received the AZD1222 COVID-19 vaccine. CDR3 bases: TGTGCCAGCAGCTTAACAGGGGGCACCGGGGAGCTGTTTTTT. This sequence encodes CASSLTGGTGELFF.